The clone carrying this T cell receptor beta chain was detected only once. Antigen: not known. CDR3 length equals 16 residues. Germline loops: CDR1 SGHDT, CDR2 YYEEEE. V gave up 4 bases and J gave up 2 bases; unmatched junction bases: 12. The sample comes from a study of long-term antiretroviral therapy in people with HIV. Findings of the study overall: Someone took the blood between about 2004 and 2018, maybe while older ART regimens were in use.

immunoSEQ v3.0 was run at survey level. Per-sample targets for sequencing were roughly 35,000-55,000 T-cell genomes. Method: immunoSEQ multiplex PCR; TCRdb's copy keeps in-frame clones and lacks some. The sample holds 25,000 to 30,000 clones, roughly four fifths seen once. The origin of this receptor is a woman aged 25 to 39 with HIV. V is TRBV5-6 and J is TRBJ2-7, with TRBD1 matching over 7 bases. The input for sequencing was unsorted PBMCs, taken 1.1 years before starting antiretroviral therapy. The CDR3 here is CASSQRRRDRAYEQYV. For the CDR3, the DNA is TGTGCCAGCAGCCAAAGAAGACGGGACAGAGCCTACGAGCAGTACGTC.